The present TCR beta chain was sequenced within a study of blood T cell repertoires in COVID-19. Study as a whole: Samples representing acute and convalescent COVID-19 were sourced from the United States, Italy and Spain. Nucleic acid was either cDNA or gDNA, and it came from T cells, B-cell-depleted T cells, or PBMCs.

This CDR3 contains 15 residues. With 6 bases removed from V and 7 bases from J, the gap between germline ends came to 19 bases. Per the germline V gene, CDR1 is LNHDA and CDR2 is SQIVND (reference sequence). This table comes from immunoSEQ multiplex PCR, and its TCRdb copy is limited to in-frame clones, with some not included. The data show around 170,000 clones, 84% seen once. This receptor was identified in a man aged 18 to 30 with active or convalescent COVID-19. This chain joins TRBV19 and TRBJ2-1; maybe TRBD2 (7 bases). What was sequenced was peripheral blood. The CDR3 DNA reads as TGTGCCAGTAGAGATAGGGGGGAGGGCCGTAATGAGCAGTTCTTC. It yields the protein CASRDRGEGRNEQFF.